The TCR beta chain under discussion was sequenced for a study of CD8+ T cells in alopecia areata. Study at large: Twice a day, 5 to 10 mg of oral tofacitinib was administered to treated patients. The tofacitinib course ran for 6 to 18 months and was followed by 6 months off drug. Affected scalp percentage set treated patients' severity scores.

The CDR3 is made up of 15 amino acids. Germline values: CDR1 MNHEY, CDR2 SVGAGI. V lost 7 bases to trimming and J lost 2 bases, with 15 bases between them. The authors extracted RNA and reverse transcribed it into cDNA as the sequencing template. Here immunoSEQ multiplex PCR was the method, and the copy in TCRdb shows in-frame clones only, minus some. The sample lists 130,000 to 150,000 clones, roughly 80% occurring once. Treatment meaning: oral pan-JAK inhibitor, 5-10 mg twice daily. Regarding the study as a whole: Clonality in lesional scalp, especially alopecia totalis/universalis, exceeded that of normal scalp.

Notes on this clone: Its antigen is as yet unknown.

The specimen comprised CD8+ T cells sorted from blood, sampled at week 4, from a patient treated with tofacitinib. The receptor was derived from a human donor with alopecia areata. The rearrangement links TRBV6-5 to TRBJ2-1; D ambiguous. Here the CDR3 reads CASTLGTAPYNEQFF. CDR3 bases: TGTGCCAGCACCCTCGGAACAGCCCCCTACAATGAGCAGTTCTTC.